This T cell receptor (beta chain) was profiled in a study of T cells after yellow fever vaccination. One entry per CDR3 protein results from TCRdb running MiXCR on the 5' RACE reads. Among hundreds of thousands of distinct CDR3 sequences, roughly 14% were seen once, and the ten largest hold over 13%. Germline values: CDR1 MNHNS, CDR2 SASEGT. The ends lost 6 bases at V and 7 bases at J; junction bases unmatched: 8. CDR3 length: 15 residues. The sample here was PBMCs, taken on the day of the yellow fever booster vaccination. This clonotype was sampled from a man aged 25 to 40 who received the YFV17D yellow fever vaccine. The chain couples TRBV6-1 to TRBJ2-1; 11 positions match TRBD2. The CDR3 sequence is CASRTGTSGLNEQFF. The CDR3, as DNA: TGTGCCAGCAGAACCGGGACTAGCGGCCTAAATGAGCAGTTCTTC.